These 25 T cell receptor beta chains were sequenced from one sample in a study of shared clonotypes between healthy human individuals. Libraries were prepared by immunoSEQ multiplex PCR; TCRdb keeps only in-frame clonotypes and omits some of them. This table has a few hundred thousand clones, roughly 85% appearing once. Sequenced sample: PBMCs. The receptors were gathered from a woman aged 40-49 years in good health. Some clones in this sample may be carry-over from other donors' samples.

The chain links TRBV11-3 to TRBJ2-1; D remains ambiguous. Trimming stripped 2 bases from V and 7 bases from J, with 9 bases between. The CDR3 length is 13 residues. Germline V lookup: CDR1 SGHNT, CDR2 YENEEA. DNA of the CDR3: TGTGCCAGCAGCTTAAGCACAGCTAATGAGCAGTTCTTC. This sequence encodes CASSLSTANEQFF.

CDR3 nucleotide sequence: TGTGCCAGCAGTCCCCAGGGGAGTCTCACTGGAAACACCATATATTTT. Translating gives CASSPQGSLTGNTIYF. V gene TRBV2 combines with J gene TRBJ1-3, with D possibly TRBD1 on 6 matching bases. The CDR3 is made up of 16 amino acids. Trimming cost V 5 bases and J 2 bases, with 16 bases left between them. CDR1 and CDR2 (germline): SNHLY, FYNNEI. Drawing the rest from reference TRBV2 and TRBJ1-3, the complete variable domain is EPEVTQTPSHQVTQMGQEVILRCVPISNHLYFYWYRQILGQKVEFLVSFYNNEISEKSEIFDDQFSVERPDGSNFTLKIRSTKLEDSAMYFCASSPQGSLTGNTIYFGEGSWLTVV.

V and J are TRBV5-1 and TRBJ2-1; D is unresolved. This CDR3 comprises 15 residues. Germline V CDR1 and CDR2: SGHRS, YFSETQ. Trimming cost V 0 bases and J 3 bases, with 10 bases left between them. CDR3 nucleotides: TGCGCCAGCAGCTTGGAAGGGCCCCACTACAATGAGCAGTTCTTC. This encodes CASSLEGPHYNEQFF.

The V and J genes are TRBV28 and TRBJ1-5; TRBD1 is a possible D gene (5 bases). V lost 7 bases to trimming and J lost 0 bases, with 28 bases between them. The germline CDR1 and CDR2 sequences are MDHEN and SYDVKM. CDR3 size: 20 residues. CDR3 DNA: TGTGCCAGCACCCGGCTCGATCTAAATCGGGCAGGGAGTAGCAATCAGCCCCAGCATTTT. Protein sequence: CASTRLDLNRAGSSNQPQHF.

The rearrangement links TRBV30 to TRBJ1-1; D possibly corresponds to TRBD1 (6 bases). This CDR3 contains 11 residues. Trimming stripped 0 bases from V and 11 bases from J, with 10 bases between. CDR1 is GTSNPN, CDR2 SVGIG, per germline (reference sequence). The CDR3 DNA reads as TGTGCCTGGAGTGTAAACAGGGAGGCTTTCTTT. Translating it yields CAWSVNREAFF.

The V call is TRBV13, the J call TRBJ2-7; no clear D gene. The length of the CDR3 is 13 residues. Between the trimmed V and J ends, which lost 1 base and 0 bases, there was a span of 4 bases. CDR1 is PRHDT, CDR2 FYEKMQ, per germline (reference sequence). CDR3 sequence: CASSLEYSYEQYF. DNA of the CDR3: TGTGCCAGCAGCTTAGAATACTCCTACGAGCAGTACTTC.

There are a few counts of this clone. The chain couples TRBV9 to TRBJ2-3; TRBD2 agrees at 11 bases. This CDR3 spans 17 amino acids. The germline V gene encodes CDR1 SGDLS and CDR2 YYNGEE. With 0 bases clipped from V and 0 bases from J, the junction kept 3 bases outside the gene matches. In DNA form, the CDR3 reads TGTGCCAGCAGCGTAGACGGGACTAGCGGTAGCACAGATACGCAGTATTTT. Its protein is CASSVDGTSGSTDTQYF.

The sample holds a few counts of this clone. V usage is TRBV28 and J usage is TRBJ2-1; tentatively, D is TRBD2 (6 bases). Germline V CDR1 and CDR2: MDHEN, SYDVKM. Trimming stripped 4 bases from V and 8 bases from J, with 15 bases between. The CDR3 has 14 residues. The CDR3, as DNA: TGTGCCAGCAGTTCCCGGAGGGAAGGCGATGAGCAGTTCTTC. It is translated as CASSSRREGDEQFF.

This chain joins TRBV6-5 and TRBJ1-4; 8 nucleotides align to TRBD1. With V trimmed by 2 bases and J by 1 base, 3 bases remained unmatched. Germline V gene data show CDR1 as MNHEY and CDR2 as SVGAGI. The CDR3 is 16 residues long. The CDR3 DNA follows: TGTGCCAGCAGTTACCAAACAGGGGGAACTAATGAAAAACTGTTTTTT. Amino acids: CASSYQTGGTNEKLFF.

V gene TRBV11-2 combines with J gene TRBJ1-1; 10 nucleotides agree with TRBD1. Germline assignment: CDR1 SGHAT and CDR2 FQNNGV. Trimming at V came to 6 bases and at J to 4 bases, leaving 8 bases not matched to a gene. The CDR3 length is 15 residues. The CDR3 DNA reads as TGTGCCAGCAGACGGGACAGGGGCGAGAGCACTGAAGCTTTCTTT. Translation: CASRRDRGESTEAFF.

The CDR3 DNA is TGTGCCAGCAGCTCGGGACTAGCGGAATCGCCTGAGCAGTTCTTC. It yields the protein CASSSGLAESPEQFF. The chain employs TRBV7-6 and TRBJ2-1; 11 bases fit TRBD2. V trimming: 4 bases; J trimming: 9 bases; junction bases outside the gene matches: 8. The CDR3 is 15 residues long. Germline loops: CDR1 SGHVS, CDR2 FNYEAQ.

Concerning this clone itself: A far more abundant clone sits one base away, making this likely a read error. This chain connects TRBV18 to TRBJ1-1; a possible D gene is TRBD1 (6 bases). Per germline, CDR1 KGHSH and CDR2 LQKENI. There are 13 residues in the CDR3. The CDR3 protein is CASSPSRGIEASF. In nucleotides, the CDR3 is TGTGCCAGCTCACCCTCCAGGGGAATTGAAGCTTCCTTT.

The chain couples TRBV7-8 to TRBJ1-1; a weak D match, TRBD1 (6 bases). Deletions cut 1 base from V and 0 bases from J, with 15 bases between. CDR1 is SGHVS, CDR2 FQNEAQ, per germline. The CDR3 is 17 residues long. The CDR3 bases are TGTGCCAGCAGCTTAGGATGGGGGGCGTGGGTGAACACTGAAGCTTTCTTT. Encoded protein: CASSLGWGAWVNTEAFF.

This chain connects TRBV11-2 to TRBJ2-7; TRBD1 is a possible D gene (5 bases). Germline CDR1 and CDR2: SGHAT and FQNNGV. Trimming took 5 bases from V and 0 from J, leaving 11 bases between them. CDR3 length: 14 residues. In DNA form, the CDR3 reads TGTGCCAGCAGCATGGACACACGCTCCTACGAGCAGTACTTC. Translation gives CASSMDTRSYEQYF.

The chain joins TRBV7-7 to TRBJ2-2; 7 bases are shared with TRBD2. CDR1 and CDR2 (germline): SSHAT, FNYEAQ (reference sequence). J lost 5 bases, V lost 2 bases, and 8 bases had no gene match. CDR3 length: 16 residues. This CDR3 is CASSLSGTRGTGELFF. CDR3 sequence (DNA): TGTGCCAGCAGCTTAAGCGGGACCCGGGGAACCGGGGAGCTGTTTTTT.

The gene calls are TRBV28 and TRBJ2-2, with D possibly TRBD2 on 6 matching bases. The germline V gene encodes CDR1 MDHEN and CDR2 SYDVKM. V lost 5 bases and J 2 bases, leaving 12 bases between the germline ends. The CDR3 has 15 amino acids. CDR3 coding DNA: TGTGCCAGCAGTCCCCCGGGACTTAACACCGGGGAGCTGTTTTTT. As protein: CASSPPGLNTGELFF.

Points on this clone: This likely stems from a read error, as it lies one base from a far larger clone. The chain has TRBV7-9 and TRBJ2-4; TRBD1 or TRBD2 may be the D gene (5 bases each). Looked up from germline, CDR1 is SEHNR and CDR2 is FQNEAQ (reference sequence). CDR3 length equals 16 residues. The CDR3 loop reads CASSLGAGLAKNTQYF. As DNA, the CDR3 is TGTGCCAGCAGCTTAGGGGCAGGGCTAGCCAAAAACACTCAGTACTTC. The full variable domain, completed using reference TRBV7-9 and TRBJ2-4, is DTGVSQNPRHKITKRGQNVTFRCDPISEHNRLYWYRQTLGQGPEFLTYFQNEAQLEKSRLLSDRFSAERPKGSFSTLEIQRTEQGDSAMYLCASSLGAGLAKNTQYFGAGTRLSVL.

This clone was seen a handful of times. Here the CDR3 reads CASSRDSAQETQYF. CDR3 DNA sequence: TGTGCCAGCAGCCGGGACAGCGCCCAAGAGACCCAGTACTTC. V is TRBV14 and J is TRBJ2-5; 7 bases are shared with TRBD1. Germline V CDR1 and CDR2: SGHDN, FVKESK. This CDR3 contains 14 residues. After removal of 4 bases from V and 1 base from J, the junction contained 3 bases not matched to a gene.

This sequence joins TRBV2 and TRBJ2-1; D unclear. The germline gives CDR1 SNHLY, CDR2 FYNNEI. Trimming stripped 6 bases from V and 10 bases from J, with 13 bases between. The CDR3 runs to 12 residues. The chain's CDR3 is CASSEMEWEQFF. The CDR3 nucleotides are TGTGCCAGCAGCGAAATGGAGTGGGAGCAGTTCTTC.

V is TRBV6-5 and J is TRBJ2-7, with TRBD2 as a possible D gene (7 bases). The CDR3 sequence is 14 residues long. Trimming took off 6 bases at V and 3 bases at J, with 15 bases between the two ends. Germline lookup yields CDR1 MNHEY and CDR2 SVGAGI. The CDR3 coding sequence is TGTGCCAGCAGCCAAGGGGGGGTGCTCTACGAGCAGTACTTC. Its translation: CASSQGGVLYEQYF.

V is TRBV5-8 and J is TRBJ1-5; D uncertain. This CDR3 has 16 amino acids. Per the germline V gene, CDR1 is SGHTS and CDR2 is YDEGEE. V gave up 0 bases and J gave up 0 bases, with 10 bases separating them. CDR3 region: CASSLVADYSNQPQHF. The DNA for the CDR3 is TGTGCCAGCAGCTTGGTCGCAGACTATAGCAATCAGCCCCAGCATTTT.

This clone was observed a single time. This sequence joins TRBV7-8 and TRBJ1-4; D unclear. The germline gives CDR1 SGHVS, CDR2 FQNEAQ. V gave up 4 bases and J gave up 12 bases, with 18 bases separating them. CDR3 length: 14 amino acids. The DNA for the CDR3 is TGTGCCAGCAGCTCGGGGAACCCGATTGTGGAACTGTTTTTT. Its protein is CASSSGNPIVELFF.

This chain uses TRBV11-2 with TRBJ2-3; 9 bases align to TRBD2. The V gene's germline CDR1 is SGHAT and CDR2 FQNNGV. The V gene end was trimmed by 1 base and the J gene end by 6 bases; junction bases not matched to a gene: 8. This CDR3 is 16 amino acids long. The CDR3 here is CASSLGESGRWDTQYF. CDR3 coding DNA: TGTGCCAGCAGCTTAGGGGAAAGCGGGAGGTGGGATACGCAGTATTTT.

This chain connects TRBV11-2 to TRBJ1-1; D not certain. Germline V gene lookup returns CDR1 SGHAT and CDR2 FQNNGV. V was pared by 1 base and J by 10 bases, with 13 bases between. The CDR3 extends over 13 amino acids. Written as DNA, the CDR3 is TGTGCCAGCAGCTTAGGTCTTCGGGATTCAGCTTTCTTT. As protein: CASSLGLRDSAFF. Using reference TRBV11-2 and TRBJ1-1 for the parts outside the CDR3, the full variable domain is EAGVAQSPRYKIIEKRQSVAFWCNPISGHATLYWYQQILGQGPKLLIQFQNNGVVDDSQLPKDRFSAERLKGVDSTLKIQPAKLEDSAVYLCASSLGLRDSAFFGQGTRLTVV.

The rearrangement links TRBV18 to TRBJ1-3; tentatively, D is TRBD1 (6 bases). The CDR3 consists of 16 residues. Germline V gene sequence: CDR1 KGHSH, CDR2 LQKENI. Trimming removed 1 base at V and 4 bases at J, with 14 bases between. The CDR3: CASSPRGGAVGNTIYF. CDR3 DNA sequence: TGTGCCAGCTCACCACGCGGGGGCGCGGTGGGAAACACCATATATTTT.